This T cell receptor beta chain was captured in a study of OX40 agonist ivuxolimab in advanced cancers. Study conclusions and caveats: Some nonresponders additionally presented with little normalized T-cell clonal expansion. Expanded clones belonging to CD8+ T cells outnumbered, on average, those of CD4+.

This clone appeared once. Its antigen is unknown. V lost 4 bases and J lost 6, with 12 bases in between. This CDR3 is built from 14 residues. From germline, CDR1 is SNHLY and CDR2 FYNNEI. Clones were read by immunoSEQ multiplex PCR, and TCRdb kept only the in-frame ones, dropping some. The data contain 60,000 to 85,000 clones, 75% to 90% of them seen just once; the ten biggest clones take up under 7%. This clonotype originated in an adult with an advanced solid tumor such as melanoma, head and neck, liver or kidney cancer. This chain connects TRBV2 to TRBJ1-4, with D perhaps matching TRBD1 (5 bases). Sequencing used CD4+ or CD8+ T cells sorted from blood, obtained in a trial of the OX40 agonist ivuxolimab. The CDR3 reads CASSGTLGDEKLFF. Here the CDR3 DNA reads TGTGCCAGCAGTGGGACGTTAGGGGATGAAAAACTGTTTTTT.